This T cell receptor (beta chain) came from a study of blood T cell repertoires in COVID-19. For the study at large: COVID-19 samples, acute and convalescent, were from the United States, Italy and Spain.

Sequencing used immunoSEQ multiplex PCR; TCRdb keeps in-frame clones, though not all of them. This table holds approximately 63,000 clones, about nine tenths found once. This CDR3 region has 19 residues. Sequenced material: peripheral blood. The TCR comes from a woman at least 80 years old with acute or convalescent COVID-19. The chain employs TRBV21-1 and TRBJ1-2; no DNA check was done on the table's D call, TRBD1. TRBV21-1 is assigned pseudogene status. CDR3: CASSFPPGQGKRGYYGYTF. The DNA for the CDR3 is TGTGCCAGCAGTTTCCCCCCGGGACAGGGGAAACGGGGGTACTATGGCTACACCTTC.